The 30 T cell receptor beta chains given below trace back to one sample, sequenced in a study of cytomegalovirus exposure and HLA in healthy donors. Primers for the PCR totalled 60 Vbeta and 13 Jbeta. The table came from immunoSEQ multiplex PCR; TCRdb's copy has only in-frame clones and leaves some out. The profile shows about 120,000 clones, approximately 81% of them singletons. Specimen: PBMCs. The origin of the receptors is a man between 18 and 35 years old in good health and CMV-seropositive.

The V and J genes are TRBV6-5 and TRBJ1-5; D is undetermined. The CDR3 sequence is 13 residues long. Germline loops: CDR1 MNHEY, CDR2 SVGAGI. V lost 6 bases, J lost 3 bases, and 9 bases lay in between. The CDR3: CASRKRDNQPQHF. The CDR3 DNA follows: TGTGCCAGCAGAAAGAGGGACAATCAGCCCCAGCATTTT.

The chain combines TRBV9 with TRBJ1-4, with D unresolved. The CDR3 contains 14 residues. V lost 0 bases to trimming and J lost 5 bases, with 8 bases between them. CDR1 is SGDLS and CDR2 is YYNGEE in the germline V gene. In DNA form, the CDR3 reads TGTGCCAGCAGCGTAGTTACAGACAATGAAAAACTGTTTTTT. Translated, it gives CASSVVTDNEKLFF.

The rearrangement uses TRBV9 and TRBJ1-4; D possibly corresponds to TRBD1 (6 bases). Trimming left V 5 bases short and J 5 bases short, with 22 bases between. Germline CDR1 SGDLS, CDR2 YYNGEE. The CDR3 consists of 17 residues. This chain's CDR3 is CASRTPEPGHRNEKLFF. CDR3 bases: TGTGCCAGCAGGACCCCTGAGCCGGGACATCGGAATGAAAAACTGTTTTTT. The whole variable domain, filled in from reference TRBV9 and TRBJ1-4, reads DSGVTQTPKHLITATGQRVTLRCSPRSGDLSVYWYQQSLDQGLQFLIQYYNGEERAKGNILERFSAQQFPDLHSELNLSSLELGDSALYFCASRTPEPGHRNEKLFFGSGTQLSVL.

This clone has only one observation. This rearrangement joins TRBV27 to TRBJ2-7, with D perhaps matching TRBD1 (5 bases). Trimming took off 2 bases at V and 3 bases at J, with 11 bases between the two ends. CDR1 and CDR2 from the germline V gene are MNHEY and SMNVEV (reference sequence). This CDR3 spans 14 amino acids. Here the CDR3 DNA reads TGTGCCAGCAGTTTACTTGGACATCACTACGAGCAGTACTTC. Amino acids: CASSLLGHHYEQYF.

The gene calls are TRBV29-1 and TRBJ2-1; D is unclear. The CDR3 loop spans 11 amino acids. V was cut by 6 bases and J by 8 bases, with 11 bases left in between. Per germline, CDR1 SQVTM and CDR2 ANQGSEA. CDR3: CSVTHNYEQFF. CDR3 DNA sequence: TGCAGCGTAACGCATAACTATGAGCAGTTCTTC.

J is TRBJ2-2 and V is TRBV19; D perhaps matches TRBD2 (6 bases). The V gene's germline CDR1 is LNHDA and CDR2 SQIVND (reference sequence). The length of the CDR3 is 15 residues. V shed 1 base and J shed 4 bases, with 10 bases lying between them. Here the CDR3 DNA reads TGTGCCAGTAGTATAGTGTGGGGGGTCACCGGGGAGCTGTTTTTT. It specifies CASSIVWGVTGELFF. The full variable domain, rest sourced from reference TRBV19 and TRBJ2-2, is DGGITQSPKYLFRKEGQNVTLSCEQNLNHDAMYWYRQDPGQGLRLIYYSQIVNDFQKGDIAEGYSVSREKKESFPLTVTSAQKNPTAFYLCASSIVWGVTGELFFGEGSRLTVL.

The V gene is TRBV5-4, the J gene TRBJ1-2; 7 bases are a match to TRBD1. After removal of 1 base from V and 12 bases from J, the junction contained 12 bases not matched to a gene. The V gene's germline CDR1 is SGHNT and CDR2 YYREEE (reference sequence). The CDR3 sequence is 14 residues long. This CDR3 reads CASSLYGTAKVDTF. The CDR3, as DNA: TGTGCCAGCAGCTTGTATGGGACAGCTAAGGTGGACACCTTC.

This chain connects TRBV18 to TRBJ1-1; possible D gene TRBD1, 5 bases. Germline CDR1 is KGHSH and CDR2 is LQKENI. The CDR3 has 15 amino acids. V was shortened by 4 bases and J by 1 base, with 13 bases between the two germline ends. The CDR3 loop is CASSLTTTENTEAFF. Written as DNA, the CDR3 is TGTGCCAGCTCACTCACGACGACAGAGAACACTGAAGCTTTCTTT. The entire variable domain, with the rest obtained from reference TRBV18 and TRBJ1-1, is as follows: NAGVMQNPRHLVRRRGQEARLRCSPMKGHSHVYWYRQLPEEGLKFMVYLQKENIIDESGMPKERFSAEFPKEGPSILRIQQVVRGDSAAYFCASSLTTTENTEAFFGQGTRLTVV.

This rearrangement joins TRBV6-6 to TRBJ1-5, with 7 nucleotides matching TRBD1. CDR1 and CDR2 from the germline V gene are MNHNY and SVGAGI (reference sequence). The CDR3 has 15 amino acids. V dropped 6 bases and J dropped 4; count of bases not matched to a gene: 9. CDR3 in amino acids: CASSRQGQINQPQHF. CDR3 in DNA: TGTGCCAGCAGCCGCCAGGGACAGATAAATCAGCCCCAGCATTTT.

The chain recombines TRBV19 with TRBJ1-1; D not certain. Germline V gene sequence: CDR1 LNHDA, CDR2 SQIVND (reference sequence). CDR3 length equals 11 residues. V lost 3 bases and J lost 8, with 7 bases in between. The CDR3 sequence is CASSMVTEAFF. The CDR3 nucleotides read TGTGCCAGTAGTATGGTGACAGAAGCTTTCTTT.

About this clone: Other DNA sequences in the sample encode the same CDR3. The J gene is TRBJ2-7, the V gene TRBV5-4; D might be TRBD1 (6 bases). This CDR3 has 13 residues. Per germline, CDR1 SGHNT and CDR2 YYREEE (reference sequence). The V and J ends lost 2 bases and 1 base respectively, with 7 bases between them. CDR3 amino acids: CASSFQGSYEQYF. As DNA, the CDR3 is TGTGCCAGCAGCTTCCAGGGGTCCTACGAGCAGTACTTC.

The table lists this clone with a count of one. The CDR3: CASSVAPPLAGGPGTGELFF. Written as DNA, the CDR3 is TGTGCCAGCAGCGTAGCCCCCCCCCTAGCGGGAGGGCCGGGGACCGGGGAGCTGTTTTTT. The chain combines TRBV9 with TRBJ2-2, with 12 bases aligning to TRBD2. V shed 0 bases, J shed 5 bases, and the junction held 14 bases outside the gene matches. The length of the CDR3 is 20 residues. Germline lookup yields CDR1 SGDLS and CDR2 YYNGEE. Combining the CDR3 with reference TRBV9 and TRBJ2-2 gives the whole variable domain DSGVTQTPKHLITATGQRVTLRCSPRSGDLSVYWYQQSLDQGLQFLIQYYNGEERAKGNILERFSAQQFPDLHSELNLSSLELGDSALYFCASSVAPPLAGGPGTGELFFGEGSRLTVL.

The chain has TRBV29-1 and TRBJ2-2, with TRBD1 identical over 12 bases. This CDR3 is 16 amino acids long. Per the germline V gene, CDR1 is SQVTM and CDR2 is ANQGSEA. V lost 6 bases to trimming and J lost 2 bases; unmatched junction nucleotides: 7. CDR3 in amino acids: CSVPGTGGDNTGELFF. The CDR3 DNA reads as TGCAGCGTCCCCGGGACAGGGGGCGACAACACCGGGGAGCTGTTTTTT.

This clone was counted a single time. The chain recombines TRBV18 with TRBJ1-1, with D tentatively TRBD1 (6 bases). Per the germline V gene, CDR1 is KGHSH and CDR2 is LQKENI. This CDR3 is 18 amino acids long. V was pared by 1 base and J by 0 bases, with 18 bases between. The DNA for the CDR3 is TGTGCCAGCTCACCACTTAAGCCGTCGACAGGACTGAACACTGAAGCTTTCTTT. Its protein product is CASSPLKPSTGLNTEAFF.

This chain links TRBV5-4 with TRBJ2-2; 8 bases are shared with TRBD2. Looked up from germline, CDR1 is SGHNT and CDR2 is YYREEE (reference sequence). This CDR3 region has 15 residues. Unmatched junction bases numbered 10, after V lost 7 bases and J lost 5 bases. CDR3 nucleotides: TGTGCCAGCGGGTATAGAGCGGGAGATACCGGGGAGCTGTTTTTT. Its protein product is CASGYRAGDTGELFF.

This chain joins TRBV9 and TRBJ2-5; D perhaps matches TRBD1 (5 bases). This CDR3 region has 15 residues. Trimming pared 0 bases from V and 1 base from J, leaving 10 bases between. Germline V CDR1 and CDR2: SGDLS, YYNGEE. The CDR3 protein is CASSVALQVQETQYF. In DNA form, the CDR3 reads TGTGCCAGCAGCGTAGCCCTACAGGTCCAAGAGACCCAGTACTTC.

The chain joins TRBV5-5 to TRBJ1-6, with 8 bases lining up with TRBD1. CDR1 and CDR2 (germline): SGHKS, YYEKEE (reference sequence). V dropped 4 bases and J dropped 7; count of bases not matched to a gene: 10. The CDR3 length is 16 residues. The CDR3 reads CASSPTGTGINSPLHF. CDR3 bases: TGTGCCAGCAGCCCTACCGGGACAGGCATCAATTCACCCCTCCACTTT.

The chain links TRBV5-6 to TRBJ2-2; maybe TRBD1 (6 bases). V was trimmed by 3 bases and J by 3 bases, leaving 12 bases between them. The CDR3 has 15 residues. CDR1 and CDR2 (germline): SGHDT, YYEEEE. In DNA, the CDR3 is TGTGCCAGCAGCTGGGGACAAATACACACCGGGGAGCTGTTTTTT. Translating it yields CASSWGQIHTGELFF. Supplemented by reference TRBV5-6 and TRBJ2-2, the full variable domain reads DAGVTQSPTHLIKTRGQQVTLRCSPKSGHDTVSWYQQALGQGPQFIFQYYEEEERQRGNFPDRFSGHQFPNYSSELNVNALLLGDSALYLCASSWGQIHTGELFFGEGSRLTVL.

With regard to this clone: The junction departs from the called germline gene at one end, perhaps through a read error. V gene TRBV7-9 combines with J gene TRBJ1-1, with D possibly being TRBD1 (6 bases). CDR3 size: 13 residues. Germline CDR1 is SEHNR and CDR2 is FQNEAQ (reference sequence). The CDR3, as DNA: TGTTCCAGCAGGCTCGGACAGCCCAATGAAGCTTTCTTT. It is translated as CSSRLGQPNEAFF.

The J gene is TRBJ1-6, the V gene TRBV2; possibly TRBD1 for D (6 bases). This CDR3 has 13 residues. Per the germline V gene, CDR1 is SNHLY and CDR2 is FYNNEI. Deletions cut 7 bases from V and 6 bases from J, with 10 bases between. The CDR3 bases are TGTGCCAGCAACCGGGACACTAATTCACCCCTCCACTTT. Its protein product is CASNRDTNSPLHF. Full variable domain (outside the CDR3, taken from reference TRBV2 and TRBJ1-6): EPEVTQTPSHQVTQMGQEVILRCVPISNHLYFYWYRQILGQKVEFLVSFYNNEISEKSEIFDDQFSVERPDGSNFTLKIRSTKLEDSAMYFCASNRDTNSPLHFGNGTRLTVT.

The V call is TRBV5-6, the J call TRBJ2-1, with TRBD2 identical over 12 bases. The CDR3 spans 15 residues. Trimming cost V 2 bases and J 9 bases; bases outside gene matches: 6. Germline V gene sequence: CDR1 SGHDT, CDR2 YYEEEE. As DNA, the CDR3 is TGTGCCAGCAGCTTTTTGACTAGCGGGAGTACTGAGCAGTTCTTC. Protein product: CASSFLTSGSTEQFF.

The genes are TRBV19 and TRBJ2-3, with no clear D. CDR3 length: 13 residues. Germline assignment: CDR1 LNHDA and CDR2 SQIVND (reference sequence). V lost 4 bases and J lost 4, with 9 bases in between. Here the CDR3 reads CASSTELSDTQYF. In nucleotides, the CDR3 is TGTGCCAGTAGTACGGAGCTATCAGATACGCAGTATTTT.

The V and J genes are TRBV9 and TRBJ1-3; D uncertain. This CDR3 comprises 15 residues. Trimming removed 0 bases at V and 0 bases at J, with 7 bases between. Germline values: CDR1 SGDLS, CDR2 YYNGEE. This CDR3 is CASSVDPTSGNTIYF. The CDR3 nucleotides read TGTGCCAGCAGCGTAGACCCTACCTCTGGAAACACCATATATTTT.

The V call is TRBV19, the J call TRBJ1-2; D gene ambiguous. CDR3 length: 12 residues. V lost 5 bases, J lost 4 bases, and 8 bases lay in between. CDR1 is LNHDA, CDR2 SQIVND, per germline (reference sequence). CDR3 in DNA: TGTGCCAGTAGTCAGCCTAGCTATGGCTACACCTTC. Translated, it gives CASSQPSYGYTF.

V and J are TRBV19 and TRBJ1-2, with D possibly being TRBD1 (6 bases). Trimming cost V 6 bases and J 1 base, with 12 bases left between them. Germline lookup yields CDR1 LNHDA and CDR2 SQIVND (reference sequence). CDR3 length: 14 residues. In DNA, the CDR3 is TGTGCCAGTAGGAGACAGGAACTTAACTATGGCTACACCTTC. Its translation is CASRRQELNYGYTF.

V and J are TRBV11-1 and TRBJ1-2; 10 bases map to TRBD1. The V segment lost 5 bases and the J segment 3 bases; nucleotides outside the gene matches: 12. The CDR3 covers 17 residues. Looked up from germline, CDR1 is SGHAT and CDR2 is FQDESV (reference sequence). The CDR3 DNA reads TGTGCCAGCAGCCTGAATGATGCCGGGACAGGGGACTATGGCTACACCTTC. Its translation: CASSLNDAGTGDYGYTF.

V gene TRBV5-1 combines with J gene TRBJ2-7; TRBD1 matches 7 bases. The CDR3 length is 16 residues. The germline V gene encodes CDR1 SGHRS and CDR2 YFSETQ. The J segment lost 0 bases and the V segment lost 0 bases, leaving 6 bases of the junction unmatched. This CDR3 is CASSLEVTGVSYEQYF. The CDR3 nucleotides read TGCGCCAGCAGCTTGGAGGTTACAGGGGTCTCCTACGAGCAGTACTTC. Using reference TRBV5-1 and TRBJ2-7 for the parts outside the CDR3, the full variable domain is KAGVTQTPRYLIKTRGQQVTLSCSPISGHRSVSWYQQTPGQGLQFLFEYFSETQRNKGNFPGRFSGRQFSNSRSEMNVSTLELGDSALYLCASSLEVTGVSYEQYFGPGTRLTVT.

This clone was counted between two and nine times. V is TRBV4-1 and J is TRBJ1-1, with 8 bases fitting TRBD1. The CDR3 contains 15 residues. CDR1 is MGHRA and CDR2 is YSYEKL in the germline V gene. V gave up 4 bases and J gave up 1 base; unmatched junction bases: 5. The CDR3 sequence: CASSPVGQGNTEAFF. In DNA, the CDR3 is TGCGCCAGCAGCCCAGTAGGACAGGGGAACACTGAAGCTTTCTTT.

This clone was found a few times. One end of the junction is discordant with germline, which a read error may explain. The chain uses TRBV7-2 and TRBJ2-7; D may be TRBD2 (5 bases). This CDR3 is built from 12 residues. Per the germline V gene, CDR1 is SGHTA and CDR2 is FQGNSA. CDR3 nucleotides: TGTTCCAGGAAGAAGTCGGGATACGAGCAGTACTTC. Translation gives CSRKKSGYEQYF.

The chain uses TRBV5-6 and TRBJ1-1; D possibly corresponds to TRBD1 (6 bases). The ends were cut back, 4 bases at V and 1 base at J, with 17 bases in the middle. This CDR3 spans 16 amino acids. Germline-derived CDR1 and CDR2 are SGHDT and YYEEEE. CDR3 in DNA: TGTGCCAGCAGCAATAAACGGACAGCTCCGAACACTGAAGCTTTCTTT. Its protein is CASSNKRTAPNTEAFF.